These 27 T cell receptor beta chains were all obtained from the same sample, sequenced in a study of long-term antiretroviral therapy in people with HIV. It was version v3.0 of the immunoSEQ assay that was run at survey level. Produced via immunoSEQ multiplex PCR; TCRdb's table is partial and in-frame only. The sample records around 28,000 clones, around 90% being singletons. The material was unsorted PBMCs, obtained 1.8 years after starting antiretroviral therapy. These receptors came from a woman aged 18-30 years with HIV.

This rearrangement joins TRBV28 to TRBJ2-3, with a weak D call TRBD2 (6 bases). Germline CDR1 and CDR2: MDHEN and SYDVKM. The V end was cut by 6 bases, the J end by 2 bases, with 18 bases between. CDR3 length: 16 amino acids. The CDR3 loop reads CASSTGGLIYTDTQYF. For the CDR3, the DNA is TGTGCCAGCAGCACCGGGGGACTGATATACACAGATACGCAGTATTTT.

This clone was seen once. The rearrangement uses TRBV11-3 and TRBJ2-2; 12 bases are a match to TRBD2. Trimming removed 5 bases from V and 4 bases from J; junction bases left unmatched: 5. The CDR3 runs 16 residues. CDR1 and CDR2 from the germline V gene are SGHNT and YENEEA. The CDR3 reads CASSETSGSVTGELFF. The CDR3 DNA follows: TGTGCCAGCAGCGAGACTAGCGGGAGTGTCACCGGGGAGCTGTTTTTT.

V gene TRBV7-9 combines with J gene TRBJ2-7; no clear D gene. CDR3 size: 14 residues. Trimming left V 1 base short and J 4 bases short, with 11 bases between. Germline loops: CDR1 SEHNR, CDR2 FQNEAQ (reference sequence). The CDR3 loop is CASSLGATTYEQYF. The CDR3 DNA sequence: TGTGCCAGCAGCTTAGGAGCCACGACTTACGAGCAGTACTTC. The entire variable domain, with the rest obtained from reference TRBV7-9 and TRBJ2-7, is as follows: DTGVSQNPRHKITKRGQNVTFRCDPISEHNRLYWYRQTLGQGPEFLTYFQNEAQLEKSRLLSDRFSAERPKGSFSTLEIQRTEQGDSAMYLCASSLGATTYEQYFGPGTRLTVT.

The chain is built from TRBV7-2 and TRBJ2-7; 8 bases match TRBD1. Germline V CDR1 and CDR2: SGHTA, FQGNSA. V lost 0 bases and J lost 0; bases outside the gene matches: 4. There are 16 residues in the CDR3. CDR3 DNA sequence: TGTGCCAGCAGCTTAGCGAAGACAGGGGTCTCCTACGAGCAGTACTTC. It codes for CASSLAKTGVSYEQYF.

The chain recombines TRBV7-9 with TRBJ2-7; D possibly corresponds to TRBD1 (5 bases). Per the germline V gene, CDR1 is SEHNR and CDR2 is FQNEAQ (reference sequence). This CDR3 has 15 amino acids. V was clipped by 8 bases and J by 0 bases, with 17 bases between them. CDR3 protein: CASDKGLMSSYEQYF. The CDR3 region has the DNA TGTGCCAGCGACAAGGGGCTGATGAGCTCCTACGAGCAGTACTTC. The variable domain in full, with the rest retrieved from reference TRBV7-9 and TRBJ2-7, is DTGVSQNPRHKITKRGQNVTFRCDPISEHNRLYWYRQTLGQGPEFLTYFQNEAQLEKSRLLSDRFSAERPKGSFSTLEIQRTEQGDSAMYLCASDKGLMSSYEQYFGPGTRLTVT.

V and J are TRBV5-8 and TRBJ1-2; TRBD1 is a possible D gene (5 bases). Per the germline V gene, CDR1 is SGHTS and CDR2 is YDEGEE. CDR3 length: 13 residues. V lost 4 bases, J lost 12 bases, and 19 bases lay in between. CDR3 coding DNA: TGTGCCAGCAGCCTCGGGGGGAAGGGGATAGACACCTTC. Its protein product is CASSLGGKGIDTF.

The V and J genes are TRBV19 and TRBJ1-1, with TRBD1 identical over 8 bases. Germline V gene lookup returns CDR1 LNHDA and CDR2 SQIVND (reference sequence). The V gene end was trimmed by 5 bases and the J gene end by 2 bases; junction bases not matched to a gene: 13. The CDR3 covers 17 residues. In DNA, the CDR3 is TGTGCCAGTAGTCACAGTCATAGACAGGGGATAAACACTGAAGCTTTCTTT. Amino acid sequence: CASSHSHRQGINTEAFF.

The rearrangement joins TRBV27 to TRBJ1-4; possibly TRBD1 for D (5 bases). Germline V gene sequence: CDR1 MNHEY, CDR2 SMNVEV (reference sequence). This CDR3 comprises 15 residues. Deletions cut 4 bases from V and 6 bases from J, with 15 bases between. The CDR3 DNA follows: TGTGCCAGCAGTTCTCGGGACCGCGGGGATGAAAAACTGTTTTTT. It specifies CASSSRDRGDEKLFF.

CDR3 bases: TGTGCCAGCAGCTTTGAACAGTACTACGAGCAGTACTTC. Protein product: CASSFEQYYEQYF. The rearrangement links TRBV7-6 to TRBJ2-7; no definite D call. This CDR3 region has 13 residues. In germline, CDR1 is SGHVS, CDR2 FNYEAQ. V was cut by 3 bases and J by 3 bases, with 9 bases left in between. Supplemented by reference TRBV7-6 and TRBJ2-7, the full variable domain reads GAGVSQSPRYKVTKRGQDVALRCDPISGHVSLYWYRQALGQGPEFLTYFNYEAQQDKSGLPNDRFSAERPEGSISTLTIQRTEQRDSAMYRCASSFEQYYEQYFGPGTRLTVT.

J is TRBJ2-1 and V is TRBV5-1; a possible D gene is TRBD2 (6 bases). Trimming shortened V by 4 bases and J by 2 bases, and 13 bases separated the two germline ends. The germline CDR1 and CDR2 sequences are SGHRS and YFSETQ. There are 15 residues in the CDR3. CDR3 in amino acids: CASSPGTGAYNEQFF. For the CDR3, the DNA is TGCGCCAGCAGCCCGGGGACGGGAGCCTACAATGAGCAGTTCTTC.

The V gene is TRBV10-3, the J gene TRBJ2-7; 7 nucleotides agree with TRBD2. The V gene's germline CDR1 is ENHRY and CDR2 SYGVKD. The CDR3 is 18 residues long. The V segment lost 0 bases and the J segment 1 base; nucleotides outside the gene matches: 12. The CDR3, as DNA: TGTGCCATCAGTGAGTCGAGGGCGGAGCGGGGAAGGTCCTACGAGCAGTACTTC. Protein: CAISESRAERGRSYEQYF.

The chain has TRBV9 and TRBJ1-6; weak D call: TRBD1 (5 bases). The CDR3 contains 13 residues. V lost 2 bases and J 7 bases, leaving 7 bases between the germline ends. Looked up from germline, CDR1 is SGDLS and CDR2 is YYNGEE. The CDR3 spells CASSVRTNSPLHF. In DNA, the CDR3 is TGTGCCAGCAGCGTTCGGACAAATTCACCCCTCCACTTT.

The chain is built from TRBV9 and TRBJ2-5; D is perhaps TRBD2 (5 bases). CDR1 SGDLS and CDR2 YYNGEE come from the germline V gene. The CDR3 has 14 residues. V was cut by 1 base and J by 2 bases, with 9 bases left in between. CDR3 coding DNA: TGTGCCAGCAGCGTAACCGGGATTCAAGAGACCCAGTACTTC. Amino acids: CASSVTGIQETQYF.

The chain joins TRBV25-1 to TRBJ2-5; D perhaps matches TRBD1 (5 bases). The ends were cut back, 1 base at V and 2 bases at J, with 8 bases in the middle. Germline CDR1 reads MGHDK; CDR2 reads SYGVNS. The CDR3 totals 14 residues. The CDR3 sequence: CASSEFGQQETQYF. In DNA form, the CDR3 reads TGTGCCAGCAGTGAATTCGGACAACAAGAGACCCAGTACTTC.

A word on this clone: A junction boundary mismatches the germline segment, possibly from a read error. This CDR3 is CSGEQGPSAEAFF. As DNA, the CDR3 is TGCAGCGGTGAACAGGGCCCCTCGGCTGAAGCTTTCTTT. The chain employs TRBV29-1 and TRBJ1-1; possible D gene TRBD1, 6 bases. Germline V gives CDR1 SQVTM, CDR2 ANQGSEA. CDR3 length: 13 amino acids. Together with reference TRBV29-1 and TRBJ1-1, the CDR3 gives the full variable domain: SAVISQKPSRDICQRGTSLTIQCQVDSQVTMMFWYRQQPGQSLTLIATANQGSEATYESGFVIDKFPISRPNLTFSTLTVSNMSPEDSSIYLCSGEQGPSAEAFFGQGTRLTVV.

The chain links TRBV11-2 to TRBJ1-4, with D possibly TRBD1 on 5 matching bases. Germline assignment: CDR1 SGHAT and CDR2 FQNNGV. V lost 1 base to trimming and J lost 4 bases, with 16 bases between them. This CDR3 spans 17 amino acids. The CDR3 here is CASSLGRGTGSNEKLFF. CDR3 DNA sequence: TGTGCCAGCAGCTTAGGCCGGGGGACGGGTAGTAATGAAAAACTGTTTTTT.

The genes are TRBV10-3 and TRBJ2-2; 7 bases agree with TRBD2. V lost 4 bases and J lost 6; bases outside the gene matches: 26. The germline gives CDR1 ENHRY, CDR2 SYGVKD. The CDR3 is 21 residues long. The CDR3 DNA reads TGTGCCATCAGTGTACCTAGCGGATCAACCCTACCCAGCCCCAAGCCCGGGGAGCTGTTTTTT. This translates into CAISVPSGSTLPSPKPGELFF.

This clone was found a few times. The rearrangement joins TRBV7-9 to TRBJ1-2; TRBD1 matches at 8 bases. CDR1 is SEHNR, CDR2 FQNEAQ, per germline (reference sequence). The V and J ends lost 5 bases and 7 bases, in that order; junction bases with no gene match: 9. The CDR3 loop spans 14 amino acids. CDR3 amino acids: CASSLPGQDFGYTF. CDR3 nucleotide sequence: TGTGCCAGCAGCCTCCCGGGACAGGATTTTGGCTACACCTTC.

V and J are TRBV5-5 and TRBJ1-2; D unresolved. Trimming cost V 2 bases and J 8 bases, with 13 bases left between them. CDR1 is SGHKS and CDR2 is YYEKEE in the germline V gene (reference sequence). This CDR3 is 13 amino acids long. CDR3 sequence (DNA): TGTGCCAGCAGCTTAGAACTTGGAGTGGGCTACACCTTC. It specifies CASSLELGVGYTF.

The chain uses TRBV4-2 and TRBJ2-1; TRBD2 agrees at 8 bases. Looked up from germline, CDR1 is LGHNA and CDR2 is YNFKEQ. V gave up 4 bases and J gave up 7 bases; unmatched junction bases: 12. The CDR3 spans 16 residues. The CDR3 nucleotides are TGTGCCAGCAGCCTACCAGCGGGAGACCCATCAAATGAGCAGTTCTTC. Translating gives CASSLPAGDPSNEQFF.

The chain has TRBV10-3 and TRBJ1-1; 10 bases are a match to TRBD1. CDR3 size: 12 residues. CDR1 is ENHRY and CDR2 is SYGVKD in the germline V gene. The V and J ends lost 9 bases and 4 bases, in that order; junction bases with no gene match: 2. This CDR3 is CAIGQGVTEAFF. CDR3 DNA sequence: TGTGCCATTGGACAGGGGGTCACTGAAGCTTTCTTT.

DNA for the CDR3: TGTGCCAGCAGCTTAGTTCGACGGAGCTCTGGGGCCAACGTCCTGACTTTC. Amino acids: CASSLVRRSSGANVLTF. V usage is TRBV7-8 and J usage is TRBJ2-6; D is undetermined. This CDR3 comprises 17 residues. Trimming took 1 base from V and 0 from J, leaving 10 bases between them. CDR1 and CDR2 from the germline V gene are SGHVS and FQNEAQ.

J is TRBJ2-5 and V is TRBV9; D possibly corresponds to TRBD1 (6 bases). V lost 0 bases, J lost 2 bases, and 17 bases lay in between. CDR1 is SGDLS and CDR2 is YYNGEE in the germline V gene. The length of the CDR3 is 17 residues. CDR3 sequence reads: CASSVATKGGFQETQYF. CDR3 nucleotide sequence: TGTGCCAGCAGCGTAGCTACAAAAGGGGGATTTCAAGAGACCCAGTACTTC.

The gene calls are TRBV6-5 and TRBJ1-2; 7 bases line up with TRBD1. With V trimmed by 2 bases and J by 5 bases, 5 bases remained unmatched. This CDR3 comprises 14 residues. Germline-derived CDR1 and CDR2 are MNHEY and SVGAGI. CDR3 sequence: CASSYDRVGYGYTF. The DNA for the CDR3 is TGTGCCAGCAGTTACGACAGGGTAGGATATGGCTACACCTTC.

This clone was detected only once. The rearrangement links TRBV7-9 to TRBJ2-5, with 12 bases matching TRBD2. The length of the CDR3 is 15 residues. CDR1 is SEHNR and CDR2 is FQNEAQ in the germline V gene (reference sequence). V shed 5 bases and J 1 base; nucleotides not matched to a gene: 2. For the CDR3, the DNA is TGTGCCAGCAGCCTACTAGCGGGAGGCCAAGAGACCCAGTACTTC. This sequence encodes CASSLLAGGQETQYF. Variable domain in full (rest from reference TRBV7-9 and TRBJ2-5): DTGVSQNPRHKITKRGQNVTFRCDPISEHNRLYWYRQTLGQGPEFLTYFQNEAQLEKSRLLSDRFSAERPKGSFSTLEIQRTEQGDSAMYLCASSLLAGGQETQYFGPGTRLLVL.

The gene calls are TRBV11-2 and TRBJ1-1; D is perhaps TRBD1 (5 bases). V gave up 9 bases and J gave up 0 bases, with 23 bases separating them. Germline-derived CDR1 and CDR2 are SGHAT and FQNNGV. This CDR3 spans 17 amino acids. CDR3 sequence (DNA): TGTGCCAGGGCTTTACAGGAAGGCCCGCCAGTGAACACTGAAGCTTTCTTT. This gives the protein CARALQEGPPVNTEAFF.

The chain uses TRBV27 and TRBJ1-5; tentative D call: TRBD1 (6 bases). The germline gives CDR1 MNHEY, CDR2 SMNVEV (reference sequence). Trimming shortened V by 1 base and J by 2 bases, and 9 bases separated the two germline ends. This CDR3 has 15 amino acids. CDR3 sequence reads: CASSLFRGGNQPQHF. CDR3 nucleotides: TGTGCCAGCAGTTTATTCAGGGGAGGCAATCAGCCCCAGCATTTT.